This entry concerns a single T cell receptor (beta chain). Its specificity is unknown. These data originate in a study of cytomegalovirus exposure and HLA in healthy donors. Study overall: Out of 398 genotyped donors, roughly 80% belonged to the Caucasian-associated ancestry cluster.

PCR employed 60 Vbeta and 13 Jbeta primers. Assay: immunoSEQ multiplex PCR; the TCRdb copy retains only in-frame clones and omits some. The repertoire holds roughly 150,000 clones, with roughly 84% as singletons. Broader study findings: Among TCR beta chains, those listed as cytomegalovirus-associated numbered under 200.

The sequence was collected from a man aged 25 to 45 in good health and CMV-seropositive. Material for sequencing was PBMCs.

This chain's CDR3 is CASRRTSGTSYEQYF. CDR3 DNA: TGTGCCAGCAGGCGAACTAGCGGGACATCCTACGAGCAGTACTTC. V and J are TRBV6-5 and TRBJ2-7; 10 bases agree with TRBD2. The CDR3 consists of 15 residues. Germline V lookup: CDR1 MNHEY, CDR2 SVGAGI. Trimming took 6 bases from V and 1 from J; bases not matched to a gene: 6.